The present T cell receptor (beta chain) was sequenced within a study of blood T cells in healthy people across ages. Study results and caveats: More naive CD4+ cells and higher diversity marked long-lived donors relative to aged donors. While age rose, TCR beta diversity per million T cells dropped in a roughly linear way.

The V gene lost 5 bases and the J gene lost 4 bases, with 14 bases spanning the gap. Germline V CDR1 and CDR2: MNHEY, SVGAGI. The CDR3 runs 14 residues. A remark on this clonotype: What it recognizes is unknown.

Together with a sample-barcoded 5' primer, a J-beta primer mix was included in a second PCR lasting about 6 to 11 cycles. TCRdb redid the calling of the 5' RACE reads with MiXCR, one entry per CDR3 protein. The sample carries some 560,000 distinct CDR3 sequences, roughly a quarter recorded once. The data were also submitted as part of a second study, on T cells of mothers and their children.

This clonotype originated in a boy aged 2 to 9 in good health. Material: blood. The chain couples TRBV6-5 to TRBJ1-2, with D tentatively TRBD1 (5 bases). Here the CDR3 reads CASSEGRTGYGYTF. In DNA form, the CDR3 reads TGTGCCAGCAGTGAGGGGAGAACGGGCTATGGCTACACCTTC.